Shown below are 32 T cell receptor beta chains from a single sample sequenced in a study of response to subunit inactivated influenza vaccine. TCRdb called the RT-PCR reads again in MiXCR, with one record for every CDR3 protein. This sample has 650,000 or so distinct CDR3 sequences; 14% occur once, and the top ten carry about 7.6%. The source material was PBMCs from blood, sampled around 15 days before vaccination. The receptors were sampled from a man aged 50 to 60 who received an inactivated influenza vaccine.

Many counts were recorded for this clonotype. The chain couples TRBV20-1 to TRBJ2-1, with 11 bases matching TRBD2. CDR1 is DFQATT, CDR2 SNEGSKA, per germline (reference sequence). This CDR3 has 15 residues. The ends lost 3 bases at V and 8 bases at J; junction bases unmatched: 9. The CDR3 nucleotides read TGCAGTGCTAGTTCCCTAGCGGGAGGAATGGATGAGCAGTTCTTC. This encodes CSASSLAGGMDEQFF.

The chain uses TRBV6-2 or TRBV6-3 and TRBJ1-6; D not resolved. Germline-derived CDR1 and CDR2 are MNHEY and SVGEGT. The CDR3 is made up of 16 amino acids. V shed 2 bases and J shed 0 bases, with 8 bases lying between them. This CDR3 reads CASSYQPSSYNSPLHF. CDR3 DNA sequence: TGTGCCAGCAGTTACCAACCGAGCTCCTATAATTCACCCCTCCACTTT.

V and J are TRBV6-2 or TRBV6-3 and TRBJ2-7, with D unresolved. V was clipped by 0 bases and J by 3 bases, with 3 bases between them. The CDR3 is made up of 12 amino acids. The germline CDR1 and CDR2 sequences are MNHEY and SVGEGT. The chain's CDR3 is CASSYSNYEQYF. The CDR3 DNA sequence: TGTGCCAGCAGTTACTCAAACTACGAGCAGTACTTC.

This clonotype was detected only a few times. V usage is TRBV20-1 and J usage is TRBJ2-7; 9 positions agree with TRBD1. This CDR3 spans 15 amino acids. Trimming removed 3 bases from V and 4 bases from J; junction bases left unmatched: 10. In germline, CDR1 is DFQATT, CDR2 SNEGSKA (reference sequence). This CDR3 reads CSASPPKDRGYEQYF. In nucleotides, the CDR3 is TGCAGTGCTAGTCCCCCCAAGGACAGGGGTTACGAGCAGTACTTC.

Ten or more counts support this clonotype. This CDR3 is CSARDSLAGDRRSQYF. CDR3 bases: TGCAGTGCTAGAGATTCCCTAGCGGGAGATCGCCGCTCGCAGTATTTT. The chain links TRBV20-1 to TRBJ2-3, with 10 bases fitting TRBD2. Germline assignment: CDR1 DFQATT and CDR2 SNEGSKA (reference sequence). The CDR3 sequence is 16 residues long. Trimming cost V 0 bases and J 10 bases; bases outside gene matches: 13.

The CDR3 region has the DNA TGTGCCAGCAGCGTAGTGGGTTCGAGTGAAAAACTGTTTTTT. Its translation: CASSVVGSSEKLFF. V is TRBV5-5 and J is TRBJ1-4, with D uncertain. Per the germline V gene, CDR1 is SGHKS and CDR2 is YYEKEE (reference sequence). This CDR3 is built from 14 residues. The V end lost 4 bases, the J end lost 7 bases, and 14 bases lay between the germline ends.

This clonotype was seen a handful of times. The chain recombines TRBV6-2 or TRBV6-3 with TRBJ2-1; 9 positions agree with TRBD1. The V gene's germline CDR1 is MNHEY and CDR2 SVGEGT. This CDR3 has 15 residues. V lost 8 bases and J lost 6; bases outside the gene matches: 11. The CDR3 sequence: CASGRRTGVSNEQFF. The CDR3 coding sequence is TGTGCCAGCGGTAGACGGACAGGGGTGAGCAATGAGCAGTTCTTC.

A few counts support this clonotype. This rearrangement joins TRBV29-1 to TRBJ2-7; 10 bases fit TRBD2. Germline assignment: CDR1 SQVTM and CDR2 ANQGSEA. The length of the CDR3 is 14 residues. Trimming took 5 bases from V and 0 from J; bases not matched to a gene: 4. This CDR3 reads CSVRTSGASYEQYF. Here the CDR3 DNA reads TGCAGCGTTCGAACTAGCGGGGCCTCCTACGAGCAGTACTTC.

This clonotype was recorded many times. V and J are TRBV30 and TRBJ2-1; 7 bases are shared with TRBD2. This CDR3 comprises 14 residues. With 4 bases clipped from V and 2 bases from J, the junction kept 5 bases outside the gene matches. The germline V gene encodes CDR1 GTSNPN and CDR2 SVGIG (reference sequence). The CDR3 loop is CAWNTGGPYNEQFF. CDR3 sequence (DNA): TGTGCCTGGAATACGGGGGGTCCCTACAATGAGCAGTTCTTC.

This clonotype has just a few counts. The chain carries TRBV20-1 and TRBJ2-5, with TRBD2 matching 9 bases. CDR1 is DFQATT, CDR2 SNEGSKA, per germline (reference sequence). The CDR3 loop spans 14 amino acids. The V and J ends lost 3 bases and 3 bases, in that order; junction bases with no gene match: 5. The CDR3 DNA is TGCAGTGCTAGTGGAGCGGGGGGCGAAGAGACCCAGTACTTC. This gives the protein CSASGAGGEETQYF.

This clonotype was counted a few times. V and J are TRBV5-4 and TRBJ2-3; the D gene is possibly TRBD1 (5 bases). Germline V gene sequence: CDR1 SGHNT, CDR2 YYREEE (reference sequence). This CDR3 comprises 14 residues. V lost 6 bases and J lost 3, with 14 bases in between. CDR3 nucleotides: TGTGCCAGCACCCCGGTAAAGGGGACAGATACGCAGTATTTT. It is translated as CASTPVKGTDTQYF.

The V and J genes are TRBV6-1 and TRBJ2-7; D is possibly TRBD2 (5 bases). The CDR3 loop spans 13 amino acids. Germline V gives CDR1 MNHNS, CDR2 SASEGT. Between the trimmed V and J ends, which lost 7 bases and 3 bases, there was a span of 13 bases. Here the CDR3 reads CASNSLAGYEQYF. CDR3 in DNA: TGTGCCAGCAACAGTCTAGCCGGCTACGAGCAGTACTTC.

A word on this clonotype: One junction end disagrees with the germline gene, perhaps due to a read error. J is TRBJ1-2 and V is TRBV12-3 or TRBV12-4; D perhaps matches TRBD1 (5 bases). The CDR3 runs to 11 residues. CDR3 nucleotide sequence: TGTGCCAGCAGAGATCCCCAACAGGAGGCCTTC. It encodes CASRDPQQEAF.

This rearrangement joins TRBV28 to TRBJ1-1; 7 bases agree with TRBD1. Trimming cost V 1 base and J 6 bases; bases outside gene matches: 8. The CDR3 length is 15 residues. In germline, CDR1 is MDHEN, CDR2 SYDVKM. The CDR3 DNA reads TGTGCCAGCAGTTTATCCTTCACAGGGGTTCCTGAAGCTTTCTTT. Translation gives CASSLSFTGVPEAFF.

This clonotype was counted a few times. The chain combines TRBV5-1 with TRBJ1-1, with D possibly being TRBD1 (5 bases). The CDR3 extends over 13 amino acids. Germline V gene data show CDR1 as SGHRS and CDR2 as YFSETQ. The V gene lost 6 bases and the J gene lost 8 bases, with 17 bases spanning the gap. CDR3 sequence reads: CASTTAGAAEAFF. For the CDR3, the DNA is TGCGCCAGCACCACAGCCGGGGCAGCGGAAGCTTTCTTT.

This clonotype was recorded a few times. This chain joins TRBV9 and TRBJ2-1; D is possibly TRBD2 (5 bases). This CDR3 spans 15 amino acids. The V end was cut by 2 bases, the J end by 1 base, with 10 bases between. CDR1 and CDR2 from the germline V gene are SGDLS and YYNGEE. The CDR3 DNA sequence: TGTGCCAGCAGCGTGGGGAGCAGATCCTACAATGAGCAGTTCTTC. Its protein is CASSVGSRSYNEQFF. Drawing the rest from reference TRBV9 and TRBJ2-1, the complete variable domain is DSGVTQTPKHLITATGQRVTLRCSPRSGDLSVYWYQQSLDQGLQFLIQYYNGEERAKGNILERFSAQQFPDLHSELNLSSLELGDSALYFCASSVGSRSYNEQFFGPGTRLTVL.

The genes are TRBV11-2 and TRBJ2-3; 7 bases are a match to TRBD2. The CDR3 is 17 residues long. The V gene's germline CDR1 is SGHAT and CDR2 FQNNGV. V shed 2 bases and J 0 bases; nucleotides not matched to a gene: 8. The CDR3 sequence: CASSLPLADRSTDTQYF. The CDR3 nucleotides read TGTGCCAGCAGCTTACCTCTAGCGGACCGAAGCACAGATACGCAGTATTTT.

The CDR3 spells CASSSPGTRSSPLHF. The CDR3 DNA sequence: TGTGCCAGCAGCTCCCCCGGGACTCGGTCGTCACCCCTCCACTTT. This sequence joins TRBV5-8 and TRBJ1-6; a weak D match, TRBD1 (5 bases). CDR3 length: 15 residues. In germline, CDR1 is SGHTS, CDR2 YDEGEE. With 3 bases removed from V and 10 bases from J, the gap between germline ends came to 17 bases.

This clonotype was detected only a few times. J is TRBJ2-1 and V is TRBV11-1, with D possibly matching TRBD2 (6 bases). Germline V gene data show CDR1 as SGHAT and CDR2 as FQDESV (reference sequence). V lost 5 bases and J 0 bases, leaving 20 bases between the germline ends. The CDR3 has 18 amino acids. The CDR3 region is CASSIQSTGETSYNEQFF. The DNA for the CDR3 is TGTGCCAGCAGCATTCAGTCTACGGGGGAGACCTCCTACAATGAGCAGTTCTTC.

This clonotype came up many times. This sequence joins TRBV12-3 or TRBV12-4 and TRBJ1-1; 8 bases line up with TRBD1. CDR3 length equals 15 residues. Trimming cost V 2 bases and J 4 bases; bases outside gene matches: 6. The CDR3 coding sequence is TGTGCCAGCAGTTTATTAGCAGGGGGCTTCACTGAAGCTTTCTTT. Protein sequence: CASSLLAGGFTEAFF.

This clonotype was observed many times. This chain uses TRBV3-1 with TRBJ2-5; D tentatively fits TRBD1 or TRBD2 (5 bases each). CDR1 and CDR2 from the germline V gene are LGHDT and YNNKEL (reference sequence). The CDR3 is 12 residues long. V dropped 6 bases and J dropped 12 bases, with 17 bases sitting between them. The CDR3 reads CASSSTGTYEYF. The DNA for the CDR3 is TGTGCCAGCAGTTCTACCGGGACGTACGAGTACTTC.

This clonotype occurred a few times. The chain carries TRBV28 and TRBJ2-7; no clear D. V lost 3 bases to trimming and J lost 2 bases, with 5 bases between them. Germline V lookup: CDR1 MDHEN, CDR2 SYDVKM. The CDR3 runs 12 residues. CDR3 region: CASSFFPYEQYF. For the CDR3, the DNA is TGTGCCAGCAGTTTTTTCCCCTACGAGCAGTACTTC.

The sample holds a few counts of this clonotype. The chain recombines TRBV7-9 with TRBJ2-5; D gene ambiguous. Germline CDR1 and CDR2: SEHNR and FQNEAQ (reference sequence). This CDR3 is built from 12 residues. With 5 bases removed from V and 5 bases from J, the gap between germline ends came to 9 bases. CDR3 residues: CASSLLSETQYF. CDR3 nucleotide sequence: TGTGCCAGCAGCCTCCTATCGGAGACCCAGTACTTC.

This clonotype was observed a few times. V gene TRBV20-1 combines with J gene TRBJ2-7; D gene uncertain. Germline V gene data show CDR1 as DFQATT and CDR2 as SNEGSKA (reference sequence). With 1 base removed from V and 3 bases from J, the gap between germline ends came to 10 bases. This CDR3 is 13 amino acids long. The CDR3 region has the DNA TGCAGTGCTAGAGTTGGGCAGGTCTACGAGCAGTACTTC. Its protein is CSARVGQVYEQYF.

This clonotype occurred a few times. V gene TRBV7-2 combines with J gene TRBJ1-3; tentative D call: TRBD1 (5 bases). The germline V gene has CDR1 SGHTA and CDR2 FQGNSA. Deletions cut 0 bases from V and 1 base from J, with 10 bases between. The CDR3 runs to 16 residues. The CDR3 region has the DNA TGTGCCAGCAGCTTAGCTCGGGGGTTTTCTGGAAACACCATATATTTT. Amino acids: CASSLARGFSGNTIYF.

This clonotype was seen ten or more times. The gene calls are TRBV5-1 and TRBJ2-5, with D tentatively TRBD1 (5 bases). This CDR3 contains 14 residues. Trimming took off 3 bases at V and 5 bases at J, with 14 bases between the two ends. CDR1 and CDR2 from the germline V gene are SGHRS and YFSETQ. CDR3: CASSSDTVFETQYF. CDR3 in DNA: TGCGCCAGCAGCTCGGACACGGTCTTTGAGACCCAGTACTTC.

The sample holds many counts of this clonotype. The V gene is TRBV18, the J gene TRBJ2-1; the match to TRBD2 covers 11 bases. Trimming removed 3 bases from V and 7 bases from J; junction bases left unmatched: 2. Germline CDR1 and CDR2: KGHSH and LQKENI. The CDR3 loop spans 14 amino acids. The CDR3 nucleotides are TGTGCCAGCTCACCGGGGACTAGCGGAAATGAGCAGTTCTTC. This codes for CASSPGTSGNEQFF.

This clonotype was seen repeatedly, ten times or more. The junction departs from the called germline gene at one end, perhaps through a read error. The rearrangement links TRBV6-6 to TRBJ1-2, with TRBD1 matching 8 bases. Germline V gene sequence: CDR1 MNHNY, CDR2 SVGAGI (reference sequence). This CDR3 region has 13 residues. The CDR3: CASSYRDRQPQSF. The CDR3 nucleotides read TGTGCCAGCAGTTATCGGGACAGGCAACCCCAGAGCTTC.

The chain recombines TRBV9 with TRBJ2-1; 8 positions agree with TRBD2. V shed 3 bases, J shed 5 bases, and the junction held 4 bases outside the gene matches. The CDR3 is 14 residues long. CDR1 and CDR2 from the germline V gene are SGDLS and YYNGEE. For the CDR3, the DNA is TGTGCCAGCAGCGCCAGGACTAGCAACAATGAGCAGTTCTTC. Protein product: CASSARTSNNEQFF.

This clonotype was found many times. The genes are TRBV6-2 or TRBV6-3 and TRBJ2-1; D is ambiguous. The V end lost 4 bases, the J end lost 6 bases, and 7 bases lay between the germline ends. CDR1 and CDR2 (germline): MNHEY, SVGEGT. This CDR3 has 12 residues. The DNA for the CDR3 is TGTGCCAGCAGTTCCCGACTCAATGAGCAGTTCTTC. This sequence encodes CASSSRLNEQFF.

In this sample, this clonotype turned up a few times. CDR3 in DNA: TGTGCCAGCAGCCCCACGGGGTCCTTCAGCTACGAGCAGTACTTC. Amino acid sequence: CASSPTGSFSYEQYF. The rearrangement joins TRBV9 to TRBJ2-7, with a tentative D call TRBD2 (5 bases). The V end lost 4 bases, the J end lost 3 bases, and 17 bases lay between the germline ends. The CDR3 is 15 amino acids. Germline CDR1 and CDR2: SGDLS and YYNGEE.

This clonotype has a count of ten or more. The chain combines TRBV12-3 or TRBV12-4 with TRBJ1-3; D unclear. Trimming shortened V by 0 bases and J by 3 bases, and 3 bases separated the two germline ends. The CDR3 totals 13 residues. The CDR3 DNA reads TGTGCCAGCAGTTTAGCGCTTGGAAACACCATATATTTT. Protein product: CASSLALGNTIYF.